This entry concerns a single TCR beta chain. Clones were read by immunoSEQ multiplex PCR, and TCRdb kept only the in-frame ones, dropping some. The table has some 110,000 clones, 90% seen once. This record belongs to a study of glioma-infiltrating T cells after dendritic cell vaccination. Specified time point: after dendritic cell vaccination, including at tumor progression/relapse. The CDR3 length is 15 residues. Germline values: CDR1 SGHAT, CDR2 FQNNGV. Trimming removed 3 bases from V and 7 bases from J; junction bases left unmatched: 6. This chain connects TRBV11-2 to TRBJ2-1, with 10 nucleotides matching TRBD1. The sample was blood, taken after dendritic cell vaccination. The receptor comes from a human donor with glioblastoma. The CDR3 region is CASSFQGQGRNEQFF. In nucleotides, the CDR3 is TGTGCCAGCAGCTTTCAGGGACAGGGGCGTAATGAGCAGTTCTTC.